The rows below give T cell receptor beta chains drawn from one sample of a study of T-cell reconstitution after alpha-beta-depleted transplantation in children. TCRdb analysed the PCR reads with MiXCR anew, one entry per CDR3 protein. The sample yields some 340,000 distinct CDR3 sequences, 9% to 12% seen once. The sample in question was PBMCs from the stem cell graft donor, obtained from the stem cell graft. These receptors were taken from a human donor who donated a stem cell graft to a child with acute lymphoblastic leukemia. Both conserved end residues are part of each CDR3. D genes are given only for firm matches. Size is stated for part of the rows, as once, few or many counts, or as a class when the clone is expanded.

J	V	D	size	CDR3	DNA
TRBJ1-2	TRBV9	.	few	CASSVEGQGYGYTF	TGTGCCAGCAGCGTAGAAGGGCAGGGTTATGGCTACACCTTC
TRBJ2-3	TRBV12-3/TRBV12-4	.	.	CASTPLGVATDTQYF	TGTGCCAGCACCCCCCTCGGGGTGGCCACAGATACGCAGTATTTT
TRBJ2-1	TRBV20-1	TRBD1	few	CSAPRTGRTYNEQFF	TGCAGTGCTCCACGGACAGGGAGAACCTACAATGAGCAGTTCTTC
TRBJ2-3	TRBV6-1	.	few	CASSTRDIRSDTQYF	TGTGCCAGCAGTACCCGGGACATTCGGAGTGATACGCAGTATTTT
TRBJ2-1	TRBV20-1	.	.	CSAGNIDQDNEQFF	TGCAGTGCGGGAAATATTGACCAAGACAATGAGCAGTTCTTC
TRBJ2-7	TRBV27	TRBD2	few	CASSMTSGYEQYF	TGTGCCAGCAGTATGACTAGCGGGTACGAGCAGTACTTC
TRBJ2-1	TRBV25-1	TRBD2	.	CASSEPIAGNSYNEQFF	TGTGCCAGCAGTGAACCCATAGCGGGAAACTCCTACAATGAGCAGTTCTTC
TRBJ2-3	TRBV5-1	.	.	CASSLDASVTDTQYF	TGCGCCAGCAGCTTGGATGCTAGCGTAACAGATACGCAGTATTTT
TRBJ2-3	TRBV28	.	few	CASREGLDTQYF	TGTGCCAGCCGGGAAGGATTAGATACGCAGTATTTT
TRBJ1-5	TRBV4-1	.	.	CASSPLIGTYSNQPQHF	TGCGCCAGCAGCCCCTTAATCGGGACTTATAGCAATCAGCCCCAGCATTTT
TRBJ2-3	TRBV5-1	.	few	CASSPTSPLLDTQYF	TGCGCCAGCAGCCCCACTAGCCCCCTGTTGGATACGCAGTATTTT
TRBJ2-2	TRBV2	TRBD2	.	CTSSPPGLAGGNTGELFF	TGTACCAGCAGTCCTCCGGGACTAGCGGGAGGGAACACCGGGGAGCTGTTTTTT
TRBJ2-6	TRBV29-1	TRBD1	few	CSVDGDRAGANVLTF	TGCAGCGTTGATGGGGACAGGGCTGGGGCCAACGTCCTGACTTTC
TRBJ2-7	TRBV5-1	.	few	CASSWTASYEQYF	TGCGCCAGCAGCTGGACAGCATCCTACGAGCAGTACTTC
TRBJ1-3	TRBV20-1	.	.	CSASGGEVGNTIYF	TGCAGTGCAAGTGGCGGGGAGGTTGGAAACACCATATATTTT
TRBJ2-1	TRBV9	.	few	CASSRLDPLGGEQFF	TGTGCCAGCAGCCGCCTGGACCCGTTAGGGGGTGAGCAGTTCTTC
TRBJ2-2	TRBV12-3/TRBV12-4	.	.	CASLSQGGELFF	TGTGCCAGCCTATCCCAGGGCGGGGAGCTGTTTTTT
TRBJ2-7	TRBV5-1	TRBD2	many	CASSLELAATYEQYF	TGCGCCAGCAGCTTGGAGCTAGCGGCGACCTACGAGCAGTACTTC
TRBJ2-3	TRBV6-1	.	few	CASSPIFAGAPGTDTQYF	TGTGCCAGCAGTCCTATATTCGCAGGGGCTCCTGGCACAGATACGCAGTATTTT
TRBJ2-1	TRBV4-2	.	.	CASTQGNNEQFF	TGTGCCAGCACCCAAGGGAACAATGAGCAGTTCTTC
TRBJ2-1	TRBV7-9	.	.	CASSVTDAYNEQFF	TGTGCCAGCAGCGTTACAGACGCCTACAATGAGCAGTTCTTC
TRBJ2-1	TRBV10-3	.	.	CATTPLPGTYNAQFF	TGTGCCACCACTCCACTGCCAGGGACGTACAATGCGCAGTTCTTC
TRBJ2-5	TRBV20-1	TRBD2	many	CSATVGGQETQYF	TGCAGTGCTACAGTGGGGGGGCAAGAGACCCAGTACTTC
TRBJ1-2	TRBV5-5	TRBD1	.	CASSFSRDSLYGYTF	TGTGCCAGCAGCTTTTCCCGGGACAGCTTGTATGGCTACACCTTC
TRBJ2-7	TRBV4-1	TRBD2	few	CASSRTGRNYEQYF	TGCGCCAGCAGCCGAACCGGGAGGAACTACGAGCAGTACTTC
TRBJ2-1	TRBV4-3	TRBD1	.	CASSQQGGTGPYNEQFF	TGCGCCAGCAGCCAGCAGGGAGGGACAGGGCCTTACAATGAGCAGTTCTTC
TRBJ1-4	TRBV27	.	many	CASTSGDPWEKLFF	TGTGCCAGCACTTCGGGGGACCCTTGGGAAAAACTGTTTTTT
TRBJ2-3	TRBV4-3	TRBD1	.	CASSQDGQGASDTQYF	TGCGCCAGCAGCCAAGACGGACAGGGGGCGTCAGATACGCAGTATTTT
TRBJ2-7	TRBV27	.	.	CASSPYYEQYF	TGTGCCAGCAGTCCCTACTACGAGCAGTACTTC
TRBJ1-2	TRBV9	TRBD1	few	CASSAEQGAEGYTF	TGTGCCAGCAGCGCCGAACAGGGGGCGGAGGGCTACACCTTC
TRBJ1-1	TRBV7-3	.	.	CASSLGGGANTEAFF	TGTGCCAGCAGCTTAGGGGGGGGGGCGAACACTGAAGCTTTCTTT
TRBJ2-2	TRBV7-3	TRBD2	.	CASSSSTSGSSAGELFF	TGTGCCAGCAGCTCGTCGACTAGCGGGAGTTCGGCCGGGGAGCTGTTTTTT
TRBJ2-1	TRBV9	TRBD2	.	CASSKEGFLAGDWSSYNEQFF	TGTGCCAGCAGCAAAGAAGGATTCCTAGCGGGAGATTGGAGCTCCTACAATGAGCAGTTCTTC
TRBJ2-2	TRBV5-1	.	many	CASGRGGGPNTGELFF	TGCGCCAGCGGCAGAGGTGGGGGCCCGAACACCGGGGAGCTGTTTTTT
TRBJ1-1	TRBV3-1	.	few	CASSQVAANTEAFF	TGTGCCAGCAGCCAAGTTGCAGCGAACACTGAAGCTTTCTTT
TRBJ2-4	TRBV27	.	.	CASSLSAGLVDIQYF	TGTGCCAGCAGTTTATCGGCAGGCTTGGTAGACATTCAGTACTTC
TRBJ2-7	TRBV28	TRBD1	.	CASNKDRYYEQYF	TGTGCCAGCAACAAGGACAGGTACTACGAGCAGTACTTC
TRBJ2-1	TRBV24-1	.	.	CATSDWGLSSYNEQFF	TGTGCCACCAGTGATTGGGGCCTGAGCTCCTACAATGAGCAGTTCTTC
TRBJ1-1	TRBV5-6	.	many	CASTLLTNTEAFF	TGTGCCAGCACCCTCCTGACAAATACTGAAGCTTTCTTT
TRBJ1-1	TRBV20-1	.	.	CSARDTQRNTEAFF	TGCAGTGCTAGAGACACGCAAAGAAACACTGAAGCTTTCTTT
TRBJ1-1	TRBV12-3/TRBV12-4	TRBD1	.	CASSPGWTGEAFF	TGTGCCAGCAGCCCCGGATGGACAGGGGAAGCTTTCTTT
TRBJ1-1	TRBV7-6	.	.	CASSPFIGPNTEAFF	TGTGCCAGCAGCCCCTTTATCGGACCTAACACTGAAGCTTTCTTT
TRBJ2-2	TRBV20-1	.	few	CSARVRQGSYGELFF	TGCAGTGCTAGAGTTAGGCAGGGTAGTTATGGGGAGCTGTTTTTT
TRBJ1-5	TRBV5-1	TRBD1	.	CASSPMGQANQPQHF	TGTGCCAGCAGCCCCATGGGACAGGCTAATCAGCCCCAGCATTTT
TRBJ2-5	TRBV10-3	.	.	CAISAGAGETQYF	TGTGCCATCAGTGCGGGAGCGGGAGAGACCCAGTACTTC
TRBJ2-5	TRBV10-1	.	.	CASARQPQETQYF	TGCGCCAGCGCTCGTCAGCCCCAAGAGACCCAGTACTTC
TRBJ2-1	TRBV4-1	.	many	CASSQDIKLGNEQFF	TGCGCCAGCAGCCAAGATATCAAACTGGGCAATGAGCAGTTCTTC
TRBJ2-2	TRBV4-2	.	many	CASSLEGGFTGELFF	TGTGCCAGCAGCCTCGAAGGCGGGTTCACCGGGGAGCTGTTTTTT
TRBJ2-1	TRBV4-1	.	few	CASSLGGRAPYEQFF	TGCGCCAGCAGCCTCGGTGGGAGAGCCCCCTATGAGCAGTTCTTC
TRBJ2-4	TRBV6-1	.	few	CASRHGQPLAKNIQYF	TGTGCCAGCCGCCACGGACAGCCCCTAGCCAAAAACATTCAGTACTTC
TRBJ1-2	TRBV12-3/TRBV12-4	.	.	CASSTAFGYTF	TGTGCCAGCAGTACTGCATTCGGCTACACCTTC
TRBJ2-2	TRBV28	.	.	CASSVIRGGGELFF	TGTGCCAGCAGTGTAATCAGGGGTGGCGGGGAGCTGTTTTTT
TRBJ1-4	TRBV19	.	many	CASSIVAASGTNEKLFF	TGTGCCAGTAGTATAGTCGCAGCATCGGGGACTAATGAAAAACTGTTTTTT
TRBJ2-1	TRBV2	.	many	CASSATGNEQFF	TGTGCCAGCAGCGCAACAGGGAACGAGCAGTTCTTC
TRBJ2-5	TRBV28	TRBD1	few	CASSLSGQEETQYF	TGTGCCAGCAGTTTATCGGGACAGGAAGAGACCCAGTACTTC
TRBJ1-2	TRBV7-2	.	many	CASSPMVSTAYYGYTF	TGTGCCAGCAGCCCCATGGTATCGACAGCCTATTATGGCTACACCTTC
TRBJ2-1	TRBV4-3	TRBD2	few	CASSQGVSREGTENEQFF	TGCGCCAGCAGCCAAGGCGTTTCCAGGGAGGGGACTGAGAATGAGCAGTTCTTC
TRBJ2-3	TRBV5-1	.	few	CASSSQRDTQYF	TGCGCCAGCAGCTCCCAAAGGGATACGCAGTATTTT
TRBJ1-2	TRBV5-1	.	few	CASSLGAGAGYTF	TGCGCCAGCAGCTTGGGGGCAGGGGCTGGCTACACCTTC